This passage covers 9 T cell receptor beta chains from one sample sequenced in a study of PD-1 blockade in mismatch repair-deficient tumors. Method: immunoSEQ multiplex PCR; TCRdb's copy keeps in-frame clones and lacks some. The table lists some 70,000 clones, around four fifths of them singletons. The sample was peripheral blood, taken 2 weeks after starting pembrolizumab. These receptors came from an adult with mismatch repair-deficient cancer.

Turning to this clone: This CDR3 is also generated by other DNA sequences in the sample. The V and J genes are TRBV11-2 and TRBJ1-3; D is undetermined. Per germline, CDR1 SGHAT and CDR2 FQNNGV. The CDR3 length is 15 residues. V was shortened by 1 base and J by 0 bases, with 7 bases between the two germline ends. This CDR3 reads CASSLGLSSGNTIYF. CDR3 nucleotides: TGTGCCAGCAGCTTAGGCCTAAGCTCTGGAAACACCATATATTTT.

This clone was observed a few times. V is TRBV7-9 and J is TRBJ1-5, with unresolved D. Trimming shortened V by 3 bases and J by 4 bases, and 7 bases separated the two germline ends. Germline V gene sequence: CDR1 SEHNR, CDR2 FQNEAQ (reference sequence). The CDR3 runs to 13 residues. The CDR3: CASSLTPNQPQHF. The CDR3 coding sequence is TGTGCCAGCAGCTTGACCCCGAATCAGCCCCAGCATTTT.

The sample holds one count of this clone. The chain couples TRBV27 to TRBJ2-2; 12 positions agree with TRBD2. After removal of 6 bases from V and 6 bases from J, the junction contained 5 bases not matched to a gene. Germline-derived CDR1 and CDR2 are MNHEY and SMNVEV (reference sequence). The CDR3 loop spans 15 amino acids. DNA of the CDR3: TGTGCCAGCAGGTCTAGCGGGAGGGTGGCCGGGGAGCTGTTTTTT. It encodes CASRSSGRVAGELFF.

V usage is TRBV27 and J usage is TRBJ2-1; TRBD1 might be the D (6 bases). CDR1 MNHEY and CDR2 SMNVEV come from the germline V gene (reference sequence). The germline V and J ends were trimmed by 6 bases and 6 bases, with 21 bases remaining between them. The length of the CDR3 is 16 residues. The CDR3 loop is CASSPEGVAPSNEQFF. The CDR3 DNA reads TGTGCCAGCAGCCCAGAGGGGGTTGCCCCTTCCAATGAGCAGTTCTTC.

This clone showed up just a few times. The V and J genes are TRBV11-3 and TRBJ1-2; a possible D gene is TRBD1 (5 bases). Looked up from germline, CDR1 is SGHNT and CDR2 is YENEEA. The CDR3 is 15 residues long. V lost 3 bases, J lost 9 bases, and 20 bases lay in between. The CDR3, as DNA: TGTGCCAGCAGCTTTGGGGGGACCCTAAGTCGGAGCTACACCTTC. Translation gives CASSFGGTLSRSYTF.

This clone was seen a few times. The chain's CDR3 is CASGRGHEQYF. The CDR3 bases are TGTGCCAGCGGAAGAGGCCACGAGCAGTACTTC. V is TRBV5-6 and J is TRBJ2-7; D not certain. The V end lost 7 bases, the J end lost 5 bases, and 10 bases lay between the germline ends. Germline CDR1 SGHDT, CDR2 YYEEEE. CDR3 length: 11 amino acids.

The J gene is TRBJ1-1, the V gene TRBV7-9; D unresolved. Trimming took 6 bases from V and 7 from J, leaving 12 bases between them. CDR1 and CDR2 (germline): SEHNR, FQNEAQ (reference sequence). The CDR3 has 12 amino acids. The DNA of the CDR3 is TGTGCCAGCAGATACATGGAACATGAAGCTTTCTTT. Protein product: CASRYMEHEAFF.

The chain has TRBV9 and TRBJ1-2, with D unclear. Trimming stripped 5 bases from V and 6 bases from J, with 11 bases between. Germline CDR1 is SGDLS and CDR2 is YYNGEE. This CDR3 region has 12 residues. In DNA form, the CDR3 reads TGTGCCAGCAGTGCTGTCGGGGATGGCTACACCTTC. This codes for CASSAVGDGYTF.

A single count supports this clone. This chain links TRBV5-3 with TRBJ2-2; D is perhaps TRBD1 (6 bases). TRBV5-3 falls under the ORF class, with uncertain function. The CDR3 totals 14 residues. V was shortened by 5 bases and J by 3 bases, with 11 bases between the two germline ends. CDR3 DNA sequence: TGTGCCAGAAGGGGATCAGGGGACACCGGGGAGCTGTTTTTT. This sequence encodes CARRGSGDTGELFF.